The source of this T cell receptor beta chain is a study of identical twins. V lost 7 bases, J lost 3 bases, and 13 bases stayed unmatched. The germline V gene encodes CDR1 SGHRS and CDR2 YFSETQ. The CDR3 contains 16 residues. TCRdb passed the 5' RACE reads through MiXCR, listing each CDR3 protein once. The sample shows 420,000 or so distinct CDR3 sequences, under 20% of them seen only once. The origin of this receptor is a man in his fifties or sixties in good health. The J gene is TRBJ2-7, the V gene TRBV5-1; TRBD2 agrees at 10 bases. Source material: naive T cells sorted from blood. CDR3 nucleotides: TGCGCCAGCTCGAGTTTAGCGGGAGGTATAAGCTACGAGCAGTACTTC. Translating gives CASSSLAGGISYEQYF.